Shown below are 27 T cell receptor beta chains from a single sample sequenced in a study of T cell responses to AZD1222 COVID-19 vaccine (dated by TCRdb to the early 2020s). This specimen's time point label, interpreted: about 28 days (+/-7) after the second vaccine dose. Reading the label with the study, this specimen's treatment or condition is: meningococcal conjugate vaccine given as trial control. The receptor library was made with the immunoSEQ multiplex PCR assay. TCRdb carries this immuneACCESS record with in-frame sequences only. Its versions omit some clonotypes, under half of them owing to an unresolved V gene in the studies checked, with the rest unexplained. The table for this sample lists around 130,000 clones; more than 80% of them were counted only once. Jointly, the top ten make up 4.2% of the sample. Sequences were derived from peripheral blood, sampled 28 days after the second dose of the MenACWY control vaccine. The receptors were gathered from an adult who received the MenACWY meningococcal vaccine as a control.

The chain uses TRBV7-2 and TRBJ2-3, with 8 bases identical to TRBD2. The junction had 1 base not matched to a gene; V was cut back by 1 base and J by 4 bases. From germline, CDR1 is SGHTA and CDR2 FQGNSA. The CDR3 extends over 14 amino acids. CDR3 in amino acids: CASSLGRGADTQYF. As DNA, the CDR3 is TGTGCCAGCAGCTTAGGGCGGGGGGCAGATACGCAGTATTTT.

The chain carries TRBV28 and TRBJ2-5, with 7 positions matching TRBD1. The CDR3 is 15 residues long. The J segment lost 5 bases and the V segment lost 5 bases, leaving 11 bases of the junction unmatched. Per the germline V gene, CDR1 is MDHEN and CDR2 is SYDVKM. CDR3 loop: CASSPPTGVMETQYF. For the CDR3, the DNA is TGTGCCAGCAGTCCACCCACAGGGGTGATGGAGACCCAGTACTTC.

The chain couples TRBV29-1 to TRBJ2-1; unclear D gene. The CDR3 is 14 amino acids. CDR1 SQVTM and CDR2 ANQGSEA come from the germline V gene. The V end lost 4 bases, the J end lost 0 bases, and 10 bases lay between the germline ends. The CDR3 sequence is CSVVGVSSYNEQFF. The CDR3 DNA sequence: TGCAGCGTTGTGGGCGTAAGCTCCTACAATGAGCAGTTCTTC.

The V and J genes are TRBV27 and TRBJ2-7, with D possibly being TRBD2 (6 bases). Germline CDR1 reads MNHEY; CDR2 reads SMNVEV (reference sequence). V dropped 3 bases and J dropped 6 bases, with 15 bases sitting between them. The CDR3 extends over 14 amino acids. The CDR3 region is CASSLLRDSGEQYF. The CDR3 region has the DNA TGTGCCAGCAGTTTGTTGCGGGATTCAGGCGAGCAGTACTTC.

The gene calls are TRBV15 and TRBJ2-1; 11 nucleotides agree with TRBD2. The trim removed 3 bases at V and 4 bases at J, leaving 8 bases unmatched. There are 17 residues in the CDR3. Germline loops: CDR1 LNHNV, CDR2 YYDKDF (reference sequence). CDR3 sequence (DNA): TGTGCCACCAGCAGCCCATTAGCGGGAGGGCCGTACAATGAGCAGTTCTTC. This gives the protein CATSSPLAGGPYNEQFF. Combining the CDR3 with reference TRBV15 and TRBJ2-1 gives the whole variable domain DAMVIQNPRYQVTQFGKPVTLSCSQTLNHNVMYWYQQKSSQAPKLLFHYYDKDFNNEADTPDNFQSRRPNTSFCFLDIRSPGLGDTAMYLCATSSPLAGGPYNEQFFGPGTRLTVL.

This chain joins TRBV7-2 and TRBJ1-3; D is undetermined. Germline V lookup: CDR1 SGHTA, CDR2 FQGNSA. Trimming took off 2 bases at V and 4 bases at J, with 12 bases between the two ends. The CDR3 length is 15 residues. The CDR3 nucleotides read TGTGCCAGCAGCTTAAGCCGCGGAGCCGGAAACACCATATATTTT. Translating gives CASSLSRGAGNTIYF.

The DNA for the CDR3 is TGTGCCCGAGCGAACAGCTCAACTAATGAAAAACTGTTTTTT. It codes for CARANSSTNEKLFF. The gene calls are TRBV6-5 and TRBJ1-4, with D unresolved. V lost 11 bases, J lost 0 bases, and 13 bases lay in between. The CDR3 runs 14 residues. Germline V gene sequence: CDR1 MNHEY, CDR2 SVGAGI.

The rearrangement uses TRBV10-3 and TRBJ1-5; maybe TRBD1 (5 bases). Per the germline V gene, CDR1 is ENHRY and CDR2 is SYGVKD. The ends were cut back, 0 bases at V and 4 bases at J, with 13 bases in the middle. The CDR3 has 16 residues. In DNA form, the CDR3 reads TGTGCCATCAGTGAGTCGTCCGGGGCGAAGAATCAGCCCCAGCATTTT. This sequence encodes CAISESSGAKNQPQHF.

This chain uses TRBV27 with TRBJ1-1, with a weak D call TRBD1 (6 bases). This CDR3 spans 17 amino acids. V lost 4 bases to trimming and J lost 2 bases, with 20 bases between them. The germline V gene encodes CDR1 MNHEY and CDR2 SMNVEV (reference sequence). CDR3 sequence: CASSYLPEGGGNTEAFF. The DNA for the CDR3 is TGTGCCAGCAGTTATCTCCCGGAGGGGGGGGGAAACACTGAAGCTTTCTTT.

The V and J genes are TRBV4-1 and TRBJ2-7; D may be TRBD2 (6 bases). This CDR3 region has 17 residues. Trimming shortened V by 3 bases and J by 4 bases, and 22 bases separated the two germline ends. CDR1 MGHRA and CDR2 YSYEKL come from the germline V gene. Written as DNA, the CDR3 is TGCGCCAGCAGCCAGGACTATCTTGACGGGAGCTCTTACGAGCAGTACTTC. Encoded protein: CASSQDYLDGSSYEQYF.

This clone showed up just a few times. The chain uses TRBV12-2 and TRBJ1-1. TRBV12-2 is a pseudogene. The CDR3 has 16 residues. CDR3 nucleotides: TGTGCAAGTCGCTTAGCGCTGGGAGCATGTGTCACTGAAGCTTTCTTT. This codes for CASRLALGACVTEAFF.

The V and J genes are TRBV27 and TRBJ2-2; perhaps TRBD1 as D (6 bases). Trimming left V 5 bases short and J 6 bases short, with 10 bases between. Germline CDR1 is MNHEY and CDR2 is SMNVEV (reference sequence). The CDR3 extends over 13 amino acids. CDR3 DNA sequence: TGTGCCAGCAGTCCGACAGGCCCCGGGGAGCTGTTTTTT. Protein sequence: CASSPTGPGELFF.

The CDR3 sequence is CASSYWAGGSTDTQYF. For the CDR3, the DNA is TGTGCCAGCAGTTACTGGGCAGGGGGCAGCACAGATACGCAGTATTTT. The chain uses TRBV6-5 and TRBJ2-3; the match to TRBD1 covers 8 bases. The V gene's germline CDR1 is MNHEY and CDR2 SVGAGI. This CDR3 is built from 16 residues. V shed 1 base, J shed 0 bases, and the junction held 3 bases outside the gene matches.

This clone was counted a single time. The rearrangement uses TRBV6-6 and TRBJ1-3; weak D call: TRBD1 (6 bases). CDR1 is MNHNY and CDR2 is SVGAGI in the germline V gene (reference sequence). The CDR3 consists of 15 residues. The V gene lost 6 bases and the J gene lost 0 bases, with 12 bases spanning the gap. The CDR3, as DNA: TGTGCCAGCAGCCCCGGGACAAACTCTGGAAACACCATATATTTT. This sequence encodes CASSPGTNSGNTIYF.

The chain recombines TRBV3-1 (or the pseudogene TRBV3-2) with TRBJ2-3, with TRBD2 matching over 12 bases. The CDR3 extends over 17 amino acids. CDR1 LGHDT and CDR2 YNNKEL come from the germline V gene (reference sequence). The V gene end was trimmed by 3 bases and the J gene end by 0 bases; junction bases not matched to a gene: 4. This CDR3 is CASSQASGRVSTDTQYF. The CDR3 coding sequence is TGTGCCAGCAGCCAGGCTAGCGGGAGGGTGAGCACAGATACGCAGTATTTT.

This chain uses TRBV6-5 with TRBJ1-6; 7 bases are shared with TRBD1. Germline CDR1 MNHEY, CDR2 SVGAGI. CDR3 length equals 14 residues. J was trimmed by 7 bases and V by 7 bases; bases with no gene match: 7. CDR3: CASTPGGENSPLHF. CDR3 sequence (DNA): TGTGCCAGCACCCCAGGGGGGGAAAATTCACCCCTCCACTTT.

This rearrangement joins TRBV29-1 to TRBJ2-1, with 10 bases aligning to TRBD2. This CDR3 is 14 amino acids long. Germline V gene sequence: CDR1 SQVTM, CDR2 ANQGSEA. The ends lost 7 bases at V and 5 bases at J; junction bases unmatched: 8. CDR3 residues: CSALGLAGDNEQFF. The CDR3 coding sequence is TGCAGCGCCCTGGGGCTAGCGGGAGACAATGAGCAGTTCTTC.

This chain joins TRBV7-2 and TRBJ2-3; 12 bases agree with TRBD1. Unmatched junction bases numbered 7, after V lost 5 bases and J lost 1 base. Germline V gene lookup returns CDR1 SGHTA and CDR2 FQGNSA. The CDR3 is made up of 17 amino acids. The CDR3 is CASSVRDRGLRTDTQYF. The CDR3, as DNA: TGTGCCAGCAGCGTCCGGGACAGGGGGCTTCGCACAGATACGCAGTATTTT.

The CDR3, as DNA: TGTGCCAGCAGTCGGTCCCTCAATCAGCCCCAGCATTTT. Translation: CASSRSLNQPQHF. The V gene is TRBV11-2, the J gene TRBJ1-5; the D is unclear. This CDR3 has 13 amino acids. Germline V CDR1 and CDR2: SGHAT, FQNNGV. Trimming shortened V by 6 bases and J by 3 bases, and 9 bases separated the two germline ends.

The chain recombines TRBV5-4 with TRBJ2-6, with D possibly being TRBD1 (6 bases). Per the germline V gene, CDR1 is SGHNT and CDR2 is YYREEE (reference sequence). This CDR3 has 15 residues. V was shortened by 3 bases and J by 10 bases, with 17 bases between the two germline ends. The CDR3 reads CASSSNRDKLNVLTF. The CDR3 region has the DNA TGTGCCAGCAGCTCAAATCGGGACAAGCTTAACGTCCTGACTTTC.

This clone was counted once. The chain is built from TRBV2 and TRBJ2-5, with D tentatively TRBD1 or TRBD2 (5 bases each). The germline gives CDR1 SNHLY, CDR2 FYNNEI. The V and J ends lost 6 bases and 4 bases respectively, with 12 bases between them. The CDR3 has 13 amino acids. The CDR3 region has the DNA TGTGCCAGCAGCGTCGGGGCGTCAGAGACCCAGTACTTC. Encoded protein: CASSVGASETQYF. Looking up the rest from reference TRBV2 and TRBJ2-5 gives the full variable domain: EPEVTQTPSHQVTQMGQEVILRCVPISNHLYFYWYRQILGQKVEFLVSFYNNEISEKSEIFDDQFSVERPDGSNFTLKIRSTKLEDSAMYFCASSVGASETQYFGPGTRLLVL.

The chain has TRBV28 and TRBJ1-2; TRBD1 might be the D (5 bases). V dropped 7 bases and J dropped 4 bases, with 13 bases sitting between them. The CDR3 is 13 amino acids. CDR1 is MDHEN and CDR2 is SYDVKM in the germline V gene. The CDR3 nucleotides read TGTGCCAGCACCCCTCGGGGGGTCTATGGCTACACCTTC. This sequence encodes CASTPRGVYGYTF.

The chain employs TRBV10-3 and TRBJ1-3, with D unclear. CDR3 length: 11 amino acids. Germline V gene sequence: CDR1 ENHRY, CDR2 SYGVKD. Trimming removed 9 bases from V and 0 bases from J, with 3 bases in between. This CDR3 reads CAILSGNTIYF. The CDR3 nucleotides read TGTGCCATTCTCTCTGGAAACACCATATATTTT.

Here the CDR3 reads CASSLANRDSSYEQYF. The CDR3 region has the DNA TGCGCCAGCAGCTTAGCTAACCGGGACAGCTCCTACGAGCAGTACTTC. This sequence joins TRBV5-1 and TRBJ2-7, with TRBD1 identical over 7 bases. The J segment lost 0 bases and the V segment lost 2 bases, leaving 8 bases of the junction unmatched. The length of the CDR3 is 16 residues. CDR1 and CDR2 from the germline V gene are SGHRS and YFSETQ.

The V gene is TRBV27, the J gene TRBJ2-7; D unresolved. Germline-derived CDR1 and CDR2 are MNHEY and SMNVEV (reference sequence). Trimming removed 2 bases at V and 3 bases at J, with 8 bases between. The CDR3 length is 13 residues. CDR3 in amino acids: CASSLAAGYEQYV. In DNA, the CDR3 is TGTGCCAGCAGTTTAGCGGCAGGCTACGAGCAGTACGTC.

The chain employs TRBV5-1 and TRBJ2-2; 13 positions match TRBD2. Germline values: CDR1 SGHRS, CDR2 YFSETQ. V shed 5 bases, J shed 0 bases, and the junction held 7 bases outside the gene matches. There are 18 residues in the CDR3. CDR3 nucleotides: TGCGCCAGCAGTCGTTGGACTAGCGGGGGCCCGAACACCGGGGAGCTGTTTTTT. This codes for CASSRWTSGGPNTGELFF.

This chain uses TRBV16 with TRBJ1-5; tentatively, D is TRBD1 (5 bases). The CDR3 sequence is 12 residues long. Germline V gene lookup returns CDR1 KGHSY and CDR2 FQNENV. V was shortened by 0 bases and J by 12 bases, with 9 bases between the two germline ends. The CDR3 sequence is CASSQSGVDQHF. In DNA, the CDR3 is TGTGCCAGCAGCCAATCAGGGGTCGACCAGCATTTT.